The 2 T cell receptor beta chains given below trace back to one sample, sequenced in a study of vaccination and CD4 T cells after COVID-19. TCRdb fed the PCR reads into MiXCR, producing one record per CDR3 protein. The sample lists some 33,000 distinct CDR3 sequences, 36% occurring once. Time point denoted: late sampling 161 to 241 days after vaccination in three convalescent patients. The sequences come from CD4+ T cells from blood, collected about 7 months after SARS-CoV-2 vaccination. The receptors here all came from a human donor who had recovered from COVID-19.

The rearrangement uses TRBV6-5 and TRBJ2-1; the match to TRBD2 covers 11 bases. J gave up 7 bases and V 3 bases, and 5 bases lay outside the gene matches. The CDR3 loop spans 15 amino acids. Germline CDR1 is MNHEY and CDR2 is SVGAGI. The CDR3 coding sequence is TGTGCCAGCAGTTATTTAGCGGGAGGGCTAAATGAGCAGTTCTTC. Translated: CASSYLAGGLNEQFF.

Only a few counts were recorded for this clonotype. The chain couples TRBV28 to TRBJ2-5; D is unresolved. There are 13 residues in the CDR3. Germline-derived CDR1 and CDR2 are MDHEN and SYDVKM. The V gene lost 4 bases and the J gene lost 2 bases, with 8 bases spanning the gap. This chain's CDR3 is CASSSTYQETQYF. CDR3 bases: TGTGCCAGCAGTTCAACATATCAAGAGACCCAGTACTTC.